The 27 T cell receptor beta chains listed next were all sequenced from one sample in a study of T cells in Graves' hyperthyroidism and ophthalmopathy. What was amplified from RNA transcripts were TCR beta CDR3 regions. RT-PCR in the first round (using the HTBI primer set) targeted the TCR CDR3. TCRdb redid the calling of the multiplex PCR reads with MiXCR, one entry per CDR3 protein. The sample includes approximately 480,000 distinct CDR3 sequences, around 21% seen only once; the top ten take around 27%. The sequencing sample was made of blood. The origin of the receptors is a man younger than 35 with Graves' hyperthyroidism.

This clonotype was counted ten times or more. The CDR3 coding sequence is TGCAGTGCTGCCGGGACTTACACTGAAGCTTTCTTT. Translation: CSAAGTYTEAFF. This sequence joins TRBV20-1 and TRBJ1-1, with a tentative D call TRBD1 (5 bases). Trimming removed 5 bases from V and 3 bases from J, with 10 bases in between. This CDR3 spans 12 amino acids. Germline V gene lookup returns CDR1 DFQATT and CDR2 SNEGSKA (reference sequence).

This clonotype has just one count. It may be a read error: a sequence one base away is much more abundant. This sequence joins TRBV25-1 and TRBJ1-1; D unresolved. Germline CDR1 reads MGHDK; CDR2 reads SYGVNS. The CDR3 contains 14 residues. The CDR3 region has the DNA TGTGCCTGCAGTGAATACGCCGGGAACACTGAAGCTTTCTTT. This codes for CACSEYAGNTEAFF.

This clonotype was observed at least ten times. The chain recombines TRBV20-1 with TRBJ2-7; D unclear. CDR1 and CDR2 from the germline V gene are DFQATT and SNEGSKA (reference sequence). Trimming took 6 bases from V and 4 from J, leaving 10 bases between them. The CDR3 is 11 residues long. CDR3: CSASPSYEQYF. The DNA of the CDR3 is TGCAGTGCCTCCCCGAGTTACGAGCAGTACTTC.

This clonotype has at least ten counts. The CDR3 protein is CASSLSTPGGSNQPQHF. CDR3 nucleotide sequence: TGTGCCAGCAGTTTATCAACGCCAGGGGGGAGCAATCAGCCCCAGCATTTT. The V gene is TRBV27, the J gene TRBJ1-5; 7 nucleotides match TRBD1. The CDR3 has 17 residues. Germline V gene lookup returns CDR1 MNHEY and CDR2 SMNVEV (reference sequence). The V gene end was trimmed by 0 bases and the J gene end by 1 base; junction bases not matched to a gene: 6.

This clonotype was counted ten times or more. The V and J genes are TRBV7-6 and TRBJ2-7; possible D gene TRBD2, 7 bases. This CDR3 region has 19 residues. The V and J ends lost 1 base and 0 bases respectively, with 22 bases between them. Germline loops: CDR1 SGHVS, CDR2 FNYEAQ. The CDR3 is CASSLVPVPARGRSYEQYF. The DNA of the CDR3 is TGTGCCAGCAGCTTAGTCCCTGTACCTGCGCGGGGGCGCTCCTACGAGCAGTACTTC.

This clonotype was seen ten or more times. The chain has TRBV20-1 and TRBJ1-5; D gene uncertain. The CDR3 has 13 amino acids. The V end was cut by 6 bases, the J end by 5 bases, with 14 bases between. CDR1 is DFQATT, CDR2 SNEGSKA, per germline (reference sequence). The CDR3 bases are TGCAGTGCCGTACTTGATTATGATCAGCCCCAGCATTTT. Protein sequence: CSAVLDYDQPQHF.

This clonotype was detected many times. CDR3 protein: CASRRQNSNQPQHF. DNA of the CDR3: TGTGCCAGCAGGCGACAGAATAGCAATCAGCCCCAGCATTTT. The rearrangement links TRBV28 to TRBJ1-5; D might be TRBD1 (5 bases). Trimming shortened V by 6 bases and J by 0 bases, and 9 bases separated the two germline ends. This CDR3 spans 14 amino acids. In germline, CDR1 is MDHEN, CDR2 SYDVKM.

This clonotype came up a few times. This chain uses TRBV28 with TRBJ1-1; D is unresolved. Germline CDR1 MDHEN, CDR2 SYDVKM. This CDR3 comprises 17 residues. Trimming shortened V by 3 bases and J by 2 bases, and 19 bases separated the two germline ends. The CDR3 sequence: CASSFYTQLRFNTEAFF. Written as DNA, the CDR3 is TGTGCCAGCAGTTTCTATACACAGCTTAGGTTCAACACTGAAGCTTTCTTT.

Many counts were recorded for this clonotype. The gene calls are TRBV6-2 or TRBV6-3 and TRBJ1-1, with a tentative D call TRBD1 (5 bases). The CDR3 loop spans 14 amino acids. The germline V gene encodes CDR1 MNHEY and CDR2 SVGEGT. V was clipped by 2 bases and J by 1 base, with 8 bases between them. CDR3 protein: CASSYVGANTEAFF. The CDR3 DNA sequence: TGTGCCAGCAGTTACGTAGGGGCGAACACTGAAGCTTTCTTT.

This clonotype was observed a few times. The chain is built from TRBV20-1 and TRBJ1-3; 7 bases line up with TRBD1. V was pared by 7 bases and J by 2 bases, with 5 bases of the junction left unmatched. This CDR3 region has 13 residues. CDR1 DFQATT and CDR2 SNEGSKA come from the germline V gene (reference sequence). For the CDR3, the DNA is TGCAGTGTGCGGACAGGTACTGGAAACACCATATATTTT. Encoded protein: CSVRTGTGNTIYF.

In its sample, this clonotype was seen many times. CDR3 sequence reads: CASSLEPSGNTIYF. CDR3 nucleotide sequence: TGTGCCAGCAGCCTCGAGCCCTCTGGAAACACCATATATTTT. The genes are TRBV6-1 and TRBJ1-3; D not resolved. CDR1 and CDR2 from the germline V gene are MNHNS and SASEGT. The CDR3 extends over 14 amino acids. Trimming cost V 6 bases and J 0 bases, with 9 bases left between them.

This clonotype showed up many times. The chain recombines TRBV7-2 with TRBJ1-2, with 8 bases aligning to TRBD1. Germline V gives CDR1 SGHTA, CDR2 FQGNSA. Trimming at V came to 1 base and at J to 5 bases, leaving 6 bases not matched to a gene. The CDR3 is made up of 15 amino acids. The CDR3 DNA follows: TGTGCCAGCAGCTTAGGGCAGGGGGCGAAATATGGCTACACCTTC. Its protein product is CASSLGQGAKYGYTF.

This sequence joins TRBV3-1 and TRBJ1-1; D is uncertain. The CDR3 runs 15 residues. Germline CDR1 is LGHDT and CDR2 is YNNKEL (reference sequence). Trimming removed 4 bases at V and 5 bases at J, with 17 bases between. The CDR3 is CASSPGAAMRTEAFF. The DNA for the CDR3 is TGTGCCAGCAGCCCCGGTGCTGCTATGAGAACTGAAGCTTTCTTT.

In this sample, this clonotype turned up a few times. The chain combines TRBV11-1 with TRBJ2-2; TRBD2 matches at 13 bases. Per the germline V gene, CDR1 is SGHAT and CDR2 is FQDESV (reference sequence). The CDR3 covers 19 residues. Losses at the gene ends were 3 bases for V and 3 bases for J; bases not matched to a gene: 10. The CDR3 loop reads CASSFYPGLAGPDTGELFF. CDR3 in DNA: TGTGCCAGCAGCTTTTATCCGGGACTAGCGGGGCCAGACACCGGGGAGCTGTTTTTT.

This clonotype showed up many times. The chain has TRBV6-1 and TRBJ1-2; D not certain. Per germline, CDR1 MNHNS and CDR2 SASEGT. The CDR3 is made up of 13 amino acids. Trimming removed 5 bases from V and 8 bases from J, with 15 bases in between. CDR3 sequence reads: CASSPGPMRGYTF. The DNA of the CDR3 is TGTGCCAGCAGTCCGGGCCCTATGAGGGGCTACACCTTC.

The chain combines TRBV12-3 or TRBV12-4 with TRBJ2-7; 8 bases are shared with TRBD1. Unmatched junction bases numbered 5, after V lost 6 bases and J lost 4 bases. There are 13 residues in the CDR3. The CDR3 region is CASRRDRMYEQYF. CDR3 nucleotide sequence: TGTGCCAGCAGAAGGGACAGGATGTACGAGCAGTACTTC.

This clonotype was detected ten times or more. The genes are TRBV29-1 and TRBJ2-5; D is tentatively TRBD1 or TRBD2 (5 bases each). Germline CDR1 is SQVTM and CDR2 is ANQGSEA. The length of the CDR3 is 13 residues. V dropped 7 bases and J dropped 5 bases, with 17 bases sitting between them. The CDR3: CSAAWGNRETQYF. As DNA, the CDR3 is TGCAGCGCGGCGTGGGGGAATCGCGAGACCCAGTACTTC. Drawing the rest from reference TRBV29-1 and TRBJ2-5, the complete variable domain is SAVISQKPSRDICQRGTSLTIQCQVDSQVTMMFWYRQQPGQSLTLIATANQGSEATYESGFVIDKFPISRPNLTFSTLTVSNMSPEDSSIYLCSAAWGNRETQYFGPGTRLLVL.

The chain has TRBV6-5 and TRBJ2-5, with 11 bases lining up with TRBD2. This CDR3 is 15 amino acids long. J was trimmed by 4 bases and V by 2 bases; bases with no gene match: 3. Germline V gives CDR1 MNHEY, CDR2 SVGAGI. For the CDR3, the DNA is TGTGCCAGCAGTTACCTAGCGGGAGGTACAGAGACCCAGTACTTC. It is translated as CASSYLAGGTETQYF.

This rearrangement joins TRBV4-1 to TRBJ1-1; D gene uncertain. The CDR3 contains 13 residues. Germline-derived CDR1 and CDR2 are MGHRA and YSYEKL. The V gene lost 1 base and the J gene lost 6 bases, with 9 bases spanning the gap. The CDR3 sequence is CASSQARPSEAFF. CDR3 in DNA: TGCGCCAGCAGCCAAGCCCGACCGTCTGAAGCTTTCTTT.

This clonotype has at least ten counts. The gene calls are TRBV4-1 and TRBJ1-5, with a tentative D call TRBD1 (5 bases). From germline, CDR1 is MGHRA and CDR2 YSYEKL. This CDR3 contains 15 residues. Trimming stripped 5 bases from V and 5 bases from J, with 16 bases between. Here the CDR3 reads CASSVSQGSHQPQHF. In DNA form, the CDR3 reads TGCGCCAGCAGCGTCTCCCAGGGATCCCATCAGCCCCAGCATTTT.

J is TRBJ1-1 and V is TRBV6-5; D is undetermined. CDR1 MNHEY and CDR2 SVGAGI come from the germline V gene. The V and J ends lost 0 bases and 7 bases respectively, with 9 bases between them. The CDR3 length is 13 residues. The CDR3 DNA reads TGTGCCAGCAGTTACTCGAAGCAGAATGAAGCTTTCTTT. This sequence encodes CASSYSKQNEAFF.

This clonotype was counted ten times or more. The rearrangement links TRBV28 to TRBJ2-7; unclear D gene. Germline CDR1 MDHEN, CDR2 SYDVKM. Deletions cut 3 bases from V and 10 bases from J, with 16 bases between. CDR3 size: 13 residues. CDR3 nucleotide sequence: TGTGCCAGCAGTTTGGACCCCTCAGACCCCCAGTACTTC. Amino acids: CASSLDPSDPQYF.

Many counts were recorded for this clonotype. The chain uses TRBV12-3 or TRBV12-4 and TRBJ2-7, with 7 bases identical to TRBD2. Unmatched junction bases numbered 6, after V lost 0 bases and J lost 7 bases. The CDR3 length is 14 residues. The CDR3 DNA reads as TGTGCCAGCAGTTTAGCGACTAGCCGGGGGGAGCAGTACTTC. Translated, it gives CASSLATSRGEQYF.

The table lists this clonotype with many counts. This chain joins TRBV28 and TRBJ1-2, with unresolved D. Looked up from germline, CDR1 is MDHEN and CDR2 is SYDVKM. The V gene lost 3 bases and the J gene lost 3 bases, with 8 bases spanning the gap. The CDR3 extends over 13 amino acids. The CDR3 reads CASSFRAHYGYTF. The CDR3 DNA is TGTGCCAGCAGTTTCCGAGCCCACTATGGCTACACCTTC.

This clonotype has at least ten counts. The chain joins TRBV28 to TRBJ2-5; the D is unclear. Per germline, CDR1 MDHEN and CDR2 SYDVKM. The V end lost 6 bases, the J end lost 1 base, and 6 bases lay between the germline ends. This CDR3 has 12 amino acids. The CDR3 sequence is CASSYIQETQYF. In nucleotides, the CDR3 is TGTGCCAGCAGCTACATCCAAGAGACCCAGTACTTC.

The chain combines TRBV6-2 or TRBV6-3 with TRBJ2-7, with TRBD2 matching 12 bases. Germline assignment: CDR1 MNHEY and CDR2 SVGEGT. CDR3 length: 15 residues. V gave up 5 bases and J gave up 4 bases; unmatched junction bases: 6. The chain's CDR3 is CASSTTSGRKYEQYF. The CDR3 DNA reads TGTGCCAGCAGTACGACTAGCGGGAGAAAGTACGAGCAGTACTTC.

In its sample, this clonotype was seen a few times. The chain combines TRBV12-3 or TRBV12-4 with TRBJ2-4; 11 bases line up with TRBD1. V lost 0 bases and J lost 6; bases outside the gene matches: 7. The CDR3 is 17 amino acids. This chain's CDR3 is CASSLAPGQGGGNIQYF. CDR3 DNA: TGTGCCAGCAGTTTAGCCCCGGGACAGGGGGGGGGAAACATTCAGTACTTC.